This entry concerns a single T cell receptor (beta chain). The source of the sample is a study of CD8+ T cells in alopecia areata. Following extraction, RNA underwent reverse transcription to cDNA, which served as the sequencing template. Here immunoSEQ multiplex PCR was the method, and the copy in TCRdb shows in-frame clones only, minus some. The table includes over 70,000 clones, roughly 66% detected once. There are 18 residues in the CDR3. CDR1 SEHNR and CDR2 FQNEAQ come from the germline V gene (reference sequence). V shed 1 base and J shed 0 bases, with 18 bases lying between them. Treatment indicated: oral pan-JAK inhibitor, 5-10 mg twice daily.

Sequenced here: CD8+ T cells sorted from blood, sampled at week 24, from a patient treated with tofacitinib. The chain links TRBV7-9 to TRBJ1-2, with D unclear. This clonotype was sampled from a human donor with alopecia areata. CDR3 residues: CASSLEDGSRDPNYGYTF. CDR3 nucleotide sequence: TGTGCCAGCAGCTTAGAAGACGGCTCCCGCGACCCTAACTATGGCTACACCTTC. The full variable domain, with the rest looked up from reference TRBV7-9 and TRBJ1-2, is DTGVSQNPRHKITKRGQNVTFRCDPISEHNRLYWYRQTLGQGPEFLTYFQNEAQLEKSRLLSDRFSAERPKGSFSTLEIQRTEQGDSAMYLCASSLEDGSRDPNYGYTFGSGTRLTVV.